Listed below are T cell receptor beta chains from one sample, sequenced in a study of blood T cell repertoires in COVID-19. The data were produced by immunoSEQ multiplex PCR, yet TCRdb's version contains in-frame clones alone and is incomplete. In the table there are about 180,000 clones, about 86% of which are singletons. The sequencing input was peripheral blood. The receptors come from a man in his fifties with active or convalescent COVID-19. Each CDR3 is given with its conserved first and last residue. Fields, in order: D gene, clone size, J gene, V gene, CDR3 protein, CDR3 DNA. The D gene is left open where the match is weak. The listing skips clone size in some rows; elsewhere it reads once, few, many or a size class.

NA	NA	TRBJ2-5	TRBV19	CASSIKVRETQYF	TGTGCCAGTAGTATAAAGGTGAGGGAGACCCAGTACTTC
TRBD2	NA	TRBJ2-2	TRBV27	CASSLLAGGSGGELFF	TGTGCCAGCAGTTTGCTAGCGGGAGGTTCTGGCGGGGAGCTGTTTTTT
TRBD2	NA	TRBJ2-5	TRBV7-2	CASSLVTSGQETQYF	TGTGCCAGCAGCTTAGTGACTAGCGGTCAAGAGACCCAGTACTTC
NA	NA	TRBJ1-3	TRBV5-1	CASSADSSPENTIYF	TGCGCCAGCAGCGCGGACAGCTCCCCAGAAAACACCATATATTTT
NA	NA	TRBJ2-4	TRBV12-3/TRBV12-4	CASSLGAGNIQYF	TGTGCCAGCAGTTTAGGGGCCGGAAACATTCAGTACTTC
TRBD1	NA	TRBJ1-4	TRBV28	CASSLSGTANNEKLFF	TGTGCCAGCAGCCTATCCGGGACAGCCAATAATGAAAAACTGTTTTTT
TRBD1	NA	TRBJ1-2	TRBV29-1	CSVGTGGNYGYTF	TGCAGCGTTGGGACAGGGGGAAACTATGGCTACACCTTC
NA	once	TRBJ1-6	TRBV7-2	CASSFRTGNSPLHF	TGTGCCAGCAGCTTTCGGACGGGGAATTCACCCCTCCACTTT
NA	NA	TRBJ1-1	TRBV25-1	CASSDPGALGTEAFF	TGTGCCAGCAGCGACCCGGGAGCCTTGGGCACTGAAGCTTTCTTT
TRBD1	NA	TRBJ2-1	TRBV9	CASSVGQGAENEQFF	TGTGCCAGCAGCGTTGGACAGGGGGCGGAGAATGAGCAGTTCTTC
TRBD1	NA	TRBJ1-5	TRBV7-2	CASSWGQSNQPQHF	TGTGCCAGCAGCTGGGGACAGAGTAATCAGCCCCAGCATTTT
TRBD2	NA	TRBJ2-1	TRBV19	CASSGGERDVYEQFF	TGTGCCAGTAGTGGGGGGGAGCGGGACGTCTATGAGCAGTTCTTC
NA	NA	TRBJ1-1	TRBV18	CASSPGPTVLNTEAFF	TGTGCCAGCTCACCAGGACCGACAGTCCTGAACACTGAAGCTTTCTTT